The TCR beta chain described here comes from a study of T cell clonality in common variable immunodeficiency. Study-level results: The cause of increased CVID clonality remains unclear without subpopulation sequencing. Compared with healthy controls, CVID subjects showed increased TCRbeta clonality, mostly in about a third.

Patients and controls were mostly of Caucasian heritage. Blood samples were heparinized, about 5 to 8 ml per donor. Clones were read by immunoSEQ multiplex PCR, and TCRdb kept only the in-frame ones, dropping some. This repertoire holds some 45,000 clones, and none appear only once. CDR1 is LNHDA and CDR2 is SQIVND in the germline V gene (reference sequence). This CDR3 is 13 amino acids long. V was shortened by 8 bases and J by 4 bases, with 14 bases between the two germline ends. This clone has a count of ten or more. Its antigen is still unknown. Read data end 3 residues before the CDR3 end; the end is taken from the germline J gene.

The TCR sequence derives from a person aged 18 to 69 in good health. The rearrangement links TRBV19 to TRBJ1-1; D remains ambiguous. The material sequenced was peripheral blood mononuclear cells. The covered CDR3 bases are TGTGCCAGTCTCAAGAGAGAGGGCACTGAA. Its protein is CASLKREGTE. The complete CDR3 reads CASLKREGTEAFF.